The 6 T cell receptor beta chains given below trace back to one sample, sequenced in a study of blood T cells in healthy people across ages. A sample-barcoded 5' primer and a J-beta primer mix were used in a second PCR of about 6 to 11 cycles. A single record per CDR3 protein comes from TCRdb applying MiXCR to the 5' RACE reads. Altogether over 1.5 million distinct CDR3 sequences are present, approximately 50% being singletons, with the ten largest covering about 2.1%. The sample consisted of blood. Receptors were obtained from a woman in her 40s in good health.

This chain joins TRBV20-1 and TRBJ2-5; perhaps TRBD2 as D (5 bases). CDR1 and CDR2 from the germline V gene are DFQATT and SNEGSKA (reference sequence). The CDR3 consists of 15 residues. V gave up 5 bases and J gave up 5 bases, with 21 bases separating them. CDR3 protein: CSARGSTRGGETQYF. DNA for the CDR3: TGCAGTGCTCGGGGAAGCACTCGAGGTGGGGAGACCCAGTACTTC.

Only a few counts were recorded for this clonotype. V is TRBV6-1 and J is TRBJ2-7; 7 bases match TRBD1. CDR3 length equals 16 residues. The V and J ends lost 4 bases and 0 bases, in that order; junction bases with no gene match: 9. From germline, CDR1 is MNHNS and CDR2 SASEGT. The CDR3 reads CASSGFRGYSSYEQYF. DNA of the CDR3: TGTGCCAGCAGTGGCTTCAGGGGGTACTCCTCCTACGAGCAGTACTTC.

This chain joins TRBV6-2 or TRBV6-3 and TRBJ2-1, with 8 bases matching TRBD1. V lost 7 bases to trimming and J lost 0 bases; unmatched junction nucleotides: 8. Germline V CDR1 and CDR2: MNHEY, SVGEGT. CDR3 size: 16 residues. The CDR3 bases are TGTGCCAGCACTGTTGGACAGGGAAACTCCTACAATGAGCAGTTCTTC. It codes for CASTVGQGNSYNEQFF.

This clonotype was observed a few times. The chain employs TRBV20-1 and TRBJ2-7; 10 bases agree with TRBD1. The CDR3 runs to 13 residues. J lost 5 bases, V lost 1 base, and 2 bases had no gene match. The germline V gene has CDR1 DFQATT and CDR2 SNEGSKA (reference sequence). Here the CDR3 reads CSARGDRGHEQYF. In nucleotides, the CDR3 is TGCAGTGCTAGAGGGGACAGGGGCCACGAGCAGTACTTC.

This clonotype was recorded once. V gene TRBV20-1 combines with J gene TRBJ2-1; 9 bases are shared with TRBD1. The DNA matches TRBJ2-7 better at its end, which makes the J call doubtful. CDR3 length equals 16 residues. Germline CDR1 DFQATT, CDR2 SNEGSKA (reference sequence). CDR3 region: CSAYKGQGEAHNEQYF. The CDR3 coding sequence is TGCAGTGCTTATAAGGGACAGGGTGAGGCCCACAATGAGCAGTACTTC.

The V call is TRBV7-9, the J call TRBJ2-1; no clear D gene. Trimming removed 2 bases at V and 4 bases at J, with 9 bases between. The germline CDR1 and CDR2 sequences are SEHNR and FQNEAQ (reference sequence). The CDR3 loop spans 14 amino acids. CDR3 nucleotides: TGTGCCAGCAGCTTAAGCCAGCTTTACAATGAGCAGTTCTTC. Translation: CASSLSQLYNEQFF.